Given below is one T cell receptor (beta chain) in context. Clones were read by immunoSEQ multiplex PCR, and TCRdb kept only the in-frame ones, dropping some. The data show approximately 210,000 clones, around 84% seen once. V trimming: 6 bases; J trimming: 5 bases; junction bases outside the gene matches: 9. This CDR3 contains 16 residues. Per germline, CDR1 LNHDA and CDR2 SQIVND (reference sequence). The data derive from a study of blood T cell repertoires in COVID-19. The sequenced material came from peripheral blood. V and J are TRBV19 and TRBJ1-6, with 8 bases fitting TRBD1. The clonotype comes from a man between 50 and 59 years old with COVID-19, enrolled during active disease. The CDR3 loop reads CASSPGGSGDNSPLHF. Written as DNA, the CDR3 is TGTGCCAGTAGCCCAGGGGGCTCCGGAGATAATTCACCCCTCCACTTT.